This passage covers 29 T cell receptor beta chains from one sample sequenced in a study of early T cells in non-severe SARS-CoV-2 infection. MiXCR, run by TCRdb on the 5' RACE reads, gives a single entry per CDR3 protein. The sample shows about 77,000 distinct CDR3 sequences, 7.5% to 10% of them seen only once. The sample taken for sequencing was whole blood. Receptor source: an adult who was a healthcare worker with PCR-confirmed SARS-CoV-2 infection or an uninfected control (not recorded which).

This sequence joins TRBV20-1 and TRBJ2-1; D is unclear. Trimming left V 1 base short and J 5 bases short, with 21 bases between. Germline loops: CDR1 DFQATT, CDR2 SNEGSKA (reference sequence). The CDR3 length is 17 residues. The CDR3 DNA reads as TGCAGTGCTAGAGGGGGTCCTCGCGGTCCTCAGGACAATGAGCAGTTCTTC. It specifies CSARGGPRGPQDNEQFF.

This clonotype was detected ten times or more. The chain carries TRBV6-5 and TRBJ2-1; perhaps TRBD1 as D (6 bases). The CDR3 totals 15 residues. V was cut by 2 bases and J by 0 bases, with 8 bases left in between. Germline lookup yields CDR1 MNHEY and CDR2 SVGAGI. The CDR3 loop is CASSYNRVSYNEQFF. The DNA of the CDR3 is TGTGCCAGCAGTTACAACAGGGTCTCCTACAATGAGCAGTTCTTC.

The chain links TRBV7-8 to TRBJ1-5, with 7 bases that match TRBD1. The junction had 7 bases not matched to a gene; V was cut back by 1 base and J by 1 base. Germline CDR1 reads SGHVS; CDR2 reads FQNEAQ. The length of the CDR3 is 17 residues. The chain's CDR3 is CASSLGMTGRSNQPQHF. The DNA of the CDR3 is TGTGCCAGCAGCTTAGGGATGACAGGGAGAAGCAATCAGCCCCAGCATTTT. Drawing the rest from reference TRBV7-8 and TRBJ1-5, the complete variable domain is GAGVSQSPRYKVAKRGQDVALRCDPISGHVSLFWYQQALGQGPEFLTYFQNEAQLDKSGLPSDRFFAERPEGSVSTLKIQRTQQEDSAVYLCASSLGMTGRSNQPQHFGDGTRLSIL.

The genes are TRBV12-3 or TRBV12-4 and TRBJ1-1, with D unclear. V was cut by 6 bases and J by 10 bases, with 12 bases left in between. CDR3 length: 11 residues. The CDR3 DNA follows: TGTGCCAGCAGCCCAGGAATGATAGCTTTCTTT. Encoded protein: CASSPGMIAFF.

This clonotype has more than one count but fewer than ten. CDR3 residues: CSVSTGQRAVELFF. CDR3 coding DNA: TGCAGCGTTTCCACGGGGCAAAGGGCCGTGGAGCTGTTTTTT. This chain joins TRBV29-1 and TRBJ2-2, with D perhaps TRBD1 or TRBD2 (5 bases each). Germline values: CDR1 SQVTM, CDR2 ANQGSEA. This CDR3 is built from 14 residues. Trimming took 5 bases from V and 10 from J, leaving 20 bases between them.

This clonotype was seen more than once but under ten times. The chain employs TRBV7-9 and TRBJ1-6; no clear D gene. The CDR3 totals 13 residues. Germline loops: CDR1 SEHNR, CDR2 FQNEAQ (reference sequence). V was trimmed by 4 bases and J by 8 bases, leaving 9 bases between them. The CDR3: CASSWVEDSPLHF. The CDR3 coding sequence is TGTGCCAGCAGCTGGGTGGAGGATTCACCCCTCCACTTT.

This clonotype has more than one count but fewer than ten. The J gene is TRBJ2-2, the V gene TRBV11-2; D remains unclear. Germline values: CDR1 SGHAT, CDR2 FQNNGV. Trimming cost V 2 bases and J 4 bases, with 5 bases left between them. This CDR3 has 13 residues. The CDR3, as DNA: TGTGCCAGCAGCTTAAGAGGCACCGGGGAGCTGTTTTTT. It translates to CASSLRGTGELFF.

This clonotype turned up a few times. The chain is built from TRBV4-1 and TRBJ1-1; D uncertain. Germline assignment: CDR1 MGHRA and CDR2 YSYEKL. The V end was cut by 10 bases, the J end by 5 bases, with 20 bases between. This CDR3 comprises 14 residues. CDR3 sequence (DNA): TGCGCCACCTCCGGCCCGCTTAAAGGTACTGAAGCTTTCTTT. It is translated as CATSGPLKGTEAFF.

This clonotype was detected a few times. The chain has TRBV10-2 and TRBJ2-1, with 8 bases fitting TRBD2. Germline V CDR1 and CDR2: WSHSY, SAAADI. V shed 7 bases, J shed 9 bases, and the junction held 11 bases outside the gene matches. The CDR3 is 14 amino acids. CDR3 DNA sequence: TGCGCCAGCACCGGAGCGGGAGTCCGAAGTGAGCAGTTCTTC. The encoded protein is CASTGAGVRSEQFF.

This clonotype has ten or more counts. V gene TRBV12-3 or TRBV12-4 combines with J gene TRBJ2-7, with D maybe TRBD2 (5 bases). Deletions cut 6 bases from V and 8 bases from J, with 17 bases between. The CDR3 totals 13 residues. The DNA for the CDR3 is TGTGCCAGCAGGCTGCAATCCTCGGGGAAGCAGTACTTC. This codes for CASRLQSSGKQYF.

The CDR3 spells CASSLEGLRGEQYF. DNA of the CDR3: TGTGCCAGCAGCTTAGAGGGCCTCCGGGGCGAGCAGTACTTC. The gene calls are TRBV7-9 and TRBJ2-7; weak D call: TRBD2 (5 bases). The CDR3 length is 14 residues. V gave up 1 base and J gave up 6 bases, with 13 bases separating them. The germline V gene encodes CDR1 SEHNR and CDR2 FQNEAQ (reference sequence).

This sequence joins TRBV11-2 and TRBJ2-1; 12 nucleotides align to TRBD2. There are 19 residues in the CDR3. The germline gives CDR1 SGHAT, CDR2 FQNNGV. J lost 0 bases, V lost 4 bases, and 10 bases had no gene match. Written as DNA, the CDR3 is TGTGCCAGCAGCTCCTCCCGACTAGCGGGAGCAGACTCCTACAATGAGCAGTTCTTC. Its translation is CASSSSRLAGADSYNEQFF.

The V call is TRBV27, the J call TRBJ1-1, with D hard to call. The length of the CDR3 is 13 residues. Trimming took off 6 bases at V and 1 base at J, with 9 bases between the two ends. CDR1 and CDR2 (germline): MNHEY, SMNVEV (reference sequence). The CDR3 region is CASSSSRNTEAFF. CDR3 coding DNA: TGTGCCAGCAGCTCTTCACGGAACACTGAAGCTTTCTTT.

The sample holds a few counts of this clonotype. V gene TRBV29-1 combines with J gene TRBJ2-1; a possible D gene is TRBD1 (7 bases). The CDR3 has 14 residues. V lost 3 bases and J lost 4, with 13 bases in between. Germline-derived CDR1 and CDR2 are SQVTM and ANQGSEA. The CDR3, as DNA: TGCAGCGTTGAGTACGCAGGGGGGTACAATGAGCAGTTCTTC. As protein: CSVEYAGGYNEQFF.

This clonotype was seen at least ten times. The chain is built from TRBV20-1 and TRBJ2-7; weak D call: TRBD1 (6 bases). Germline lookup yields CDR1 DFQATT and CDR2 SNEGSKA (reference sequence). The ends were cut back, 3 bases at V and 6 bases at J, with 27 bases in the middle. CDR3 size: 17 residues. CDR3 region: CSASSPRAALTGFEQYF. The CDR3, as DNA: TGCAGTGCTAGCTCTCCTCGGGCGGCCCTTACAGGGTTCGAGCAGTACTTC.

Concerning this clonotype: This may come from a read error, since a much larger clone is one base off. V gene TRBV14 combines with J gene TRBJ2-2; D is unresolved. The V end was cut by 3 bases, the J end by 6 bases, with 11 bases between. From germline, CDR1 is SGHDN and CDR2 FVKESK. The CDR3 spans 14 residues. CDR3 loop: CASSQAGPAGELFF. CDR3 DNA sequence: TGTGCCAGCAGCCAGGCCGGGCCCGCCGGGGAGCTGTTTTTT.

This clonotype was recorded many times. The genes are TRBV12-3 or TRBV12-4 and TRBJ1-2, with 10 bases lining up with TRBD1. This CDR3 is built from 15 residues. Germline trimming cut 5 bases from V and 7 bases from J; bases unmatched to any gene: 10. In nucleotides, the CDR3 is TGTGCCAGCAGTCGATGGGGACAGGGGAATGCTGGCTACACCTTC. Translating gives CASSRWGQGNAGYTF.

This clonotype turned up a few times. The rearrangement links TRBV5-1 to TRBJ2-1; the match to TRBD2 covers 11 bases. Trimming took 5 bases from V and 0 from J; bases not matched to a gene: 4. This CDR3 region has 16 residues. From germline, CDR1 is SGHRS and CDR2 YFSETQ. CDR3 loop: CASRPTSGSSYNEQFF. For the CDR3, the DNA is TGCGCCAGCAGGCCTACTAGCGGGAGCTCCTACAATGAGCAGTTCTTC.

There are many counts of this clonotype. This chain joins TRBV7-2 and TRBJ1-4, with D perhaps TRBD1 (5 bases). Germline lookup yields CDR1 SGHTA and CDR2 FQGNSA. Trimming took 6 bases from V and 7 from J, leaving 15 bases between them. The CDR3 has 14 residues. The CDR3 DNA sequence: TGTGCCAGCAGAGCCAGGGATCAGGGTGAAAAACTGTTTTTT. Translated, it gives CASRARDQGEKLFF.

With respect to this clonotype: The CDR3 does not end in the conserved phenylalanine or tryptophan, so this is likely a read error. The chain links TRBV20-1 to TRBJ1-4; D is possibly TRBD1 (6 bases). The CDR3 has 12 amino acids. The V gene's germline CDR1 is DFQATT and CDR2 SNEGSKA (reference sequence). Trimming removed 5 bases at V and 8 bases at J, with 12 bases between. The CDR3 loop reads CSAPVGGEKLFS. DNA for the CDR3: TGCAGTGCTCCCGTCGGGGGCGAAAAACTGTTTTCT.

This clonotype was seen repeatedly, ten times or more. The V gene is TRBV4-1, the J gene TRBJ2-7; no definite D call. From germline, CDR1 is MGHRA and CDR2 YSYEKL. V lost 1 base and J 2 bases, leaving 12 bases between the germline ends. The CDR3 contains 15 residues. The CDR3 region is CASSQAPGGTYEQYF. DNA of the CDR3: TGCGCCAGCAGCCAAGCCCCCGGTGGGACCTACGAGCAGTACTTC.

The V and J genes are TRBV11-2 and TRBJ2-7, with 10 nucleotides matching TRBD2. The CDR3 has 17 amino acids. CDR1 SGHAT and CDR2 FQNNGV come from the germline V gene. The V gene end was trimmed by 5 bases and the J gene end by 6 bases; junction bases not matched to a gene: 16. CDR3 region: CASSPEEVAGGVSEQYF. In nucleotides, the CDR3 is TGTGCCAGCAGCCCGGAGGAGGTAGCGGGAGGAGTGTCCGAGCAGTACTTC.

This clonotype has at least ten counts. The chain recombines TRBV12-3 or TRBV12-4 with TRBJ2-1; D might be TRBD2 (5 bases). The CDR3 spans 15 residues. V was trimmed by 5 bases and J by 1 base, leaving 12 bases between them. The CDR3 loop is CASSPLAVSYNEQFF. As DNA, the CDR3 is TGTGCCAGCAGTCCCCTAGCAGTATCCTACAATGAGCAGTTCTTC.

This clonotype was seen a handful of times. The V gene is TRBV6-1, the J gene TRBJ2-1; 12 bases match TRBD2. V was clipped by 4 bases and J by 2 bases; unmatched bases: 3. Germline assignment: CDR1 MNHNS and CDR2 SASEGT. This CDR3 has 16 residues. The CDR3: CASSAASGRAYNEQFF. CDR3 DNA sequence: TGTGCCAGCAGTGCGGCTAGCGGGAGGGCCTACAATGAGCAGTTCTTC.

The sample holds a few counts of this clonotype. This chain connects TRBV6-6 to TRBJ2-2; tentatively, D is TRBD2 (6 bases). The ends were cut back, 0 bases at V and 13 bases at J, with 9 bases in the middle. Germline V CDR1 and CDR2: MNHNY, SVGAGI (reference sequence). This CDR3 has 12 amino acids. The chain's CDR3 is CASSYSQAGLFF. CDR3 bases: TGTGCCAGCAGTTACTCGCAAGCGGGGCTGTTTTTT.

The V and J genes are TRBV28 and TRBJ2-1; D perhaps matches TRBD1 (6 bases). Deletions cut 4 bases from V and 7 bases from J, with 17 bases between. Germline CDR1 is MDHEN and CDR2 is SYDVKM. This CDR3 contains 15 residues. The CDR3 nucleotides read TGTGCCAGCAGTTCCTATTTGGGGGCCTTGAATGAGCAGTTCTTC. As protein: CASSSYLGALNEQFF.

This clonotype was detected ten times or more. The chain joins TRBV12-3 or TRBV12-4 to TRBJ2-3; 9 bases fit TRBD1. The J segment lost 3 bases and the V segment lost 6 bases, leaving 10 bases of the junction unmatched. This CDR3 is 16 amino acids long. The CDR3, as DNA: TGTGCCAGCAGCGGGGATACAGGGGGCGAAACAGATACGCAGTATTTT. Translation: CASSGDTGGETDTQYF.

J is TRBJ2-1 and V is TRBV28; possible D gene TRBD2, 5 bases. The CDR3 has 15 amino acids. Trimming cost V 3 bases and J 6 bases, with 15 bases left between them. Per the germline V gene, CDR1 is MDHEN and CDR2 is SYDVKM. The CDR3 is CASSFRGDRPNEQFF. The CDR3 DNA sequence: TGTGCCAGCAGTTTCCGGGGAGACCGCCCCAATGAGCAGTTCTTC.

CDR3 loop: CSARDGNQPQHF. The CDR3 DNA follows: TGCAGTGCTAGGGACGGTAATCAGCCCCAGCATTTT. The J gene is TRBJ1-5, the V gene TRBV20-1; no firm D call. The CDR3 has 12 residues. CDR1 and CDR2 (germline): DFQATT, SNEGSKA (reference sequence). V was cut by 3 bases and J by 4 bases, with 7 bases left in between.